The entry that follows covers one T cell receptor (beta chain) sequence. This entry comes from a study of blood T cell repertoires in COVID-19. Study at large: Whether acute or convalescent, the COVID-19 samples came from the United States, Italy and Spain. T cells, B-cell-depleted T cells, or PBMCs supplied cDNA or gDNA.

Here immunoSEQ multiplex PCR was the method, and the copy in TCRdb shows in-frame clones only, minus some. Of some 200,000 clones in the sample, 86% were seen once. Trimming removed 5 bases from V and 2 bases from J, with 7 bases in between. The CDR3 contains 12 residues. Looked up from germline, CDR1 is LGHDT and CDR2 is YNNKEL (reference sequence). This clonotype originated in an older man with acute or convalescent COVID-19. Input material: peripheral blood. This chain links TRBV3-1 (or the pseudogene TRBV3-2) with TRBJ2-7, with a tentative D call TRBD2 (6 bases). The CDR3 loop reads CASSSGAYEQYV. CDR3 in DNA: TGTGCCAGCAGCTCGGGGGCCTACGAGCAGTACGTC.